This TCR beta chain was recorded in a study of blood T cell repertoires in COVID-19. Study information: COVID-19 samples, acute and convalescent, were from the United States, Italy and Spain. PBMCs, B-cell-depleted T cells, or T cells provided the cDNA or gDNA that made up the material.

Profiled with immunoSEQ multiplex PCR; TCRdb holds only in-frame clones, not every one. Of 430,000 or so clones in the sample, 70% to 90% were seen once. V was clipped by 4 bases and J by 8 bases; unmatched bases: 7. The CDR3 covers 14 residues. Germline lookup yields CDR1 SEHNR and CDR2 FQNEAQ (reference sequence). Exposed participants encountered a COVID-19 case during the 2 weeks preceding study entry. This TCR was sampled from a woman aged 18-29 years who had been exposed to COVID-19. The sequenced sample consisted of PBMCs or T cells enriched from blood (not recorded which). This sequence joins TRBV7-9 and TRBJ1-4; 7 positions match TRBD1. The CDR3 nucleotides are TGTGCCAGCAGCTCCGACAGGGAGGTGGAAAAACTGTTTTTT. Translation: CASSSDREVEKLFF. Together with reference TRBV7-9 and TRBJ1-4, the CDR3 gives the full variable domain: DTGVSQNPRHKITKRGQNVTFRCDPISEHNRLYWYRQTLGQGPEFLTYFQNEAQLEKSRLLSDRFSAERPKGSFSTLEIQRTEQGDSAMYLCASSSDREVEKLFFGSGTQLSVL.